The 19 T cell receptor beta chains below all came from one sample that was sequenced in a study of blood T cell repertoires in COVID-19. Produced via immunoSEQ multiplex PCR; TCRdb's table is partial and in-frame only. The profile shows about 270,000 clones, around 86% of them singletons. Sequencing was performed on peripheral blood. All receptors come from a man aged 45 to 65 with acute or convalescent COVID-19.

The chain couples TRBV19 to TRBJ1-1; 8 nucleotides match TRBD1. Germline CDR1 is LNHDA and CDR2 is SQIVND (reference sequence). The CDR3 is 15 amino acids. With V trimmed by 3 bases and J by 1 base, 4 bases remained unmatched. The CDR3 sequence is CASSIQGASNTEAFF. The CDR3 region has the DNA TGTGCCAGTAGTATCCAGGGGGCTTCGAACACTGAAGCTTTCTTT.

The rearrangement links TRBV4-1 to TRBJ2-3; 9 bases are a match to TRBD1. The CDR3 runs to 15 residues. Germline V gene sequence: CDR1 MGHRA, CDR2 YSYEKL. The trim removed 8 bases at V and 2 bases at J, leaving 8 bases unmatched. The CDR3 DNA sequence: TGCGCCAGCCGAGACAGGGGGGGTTTCACAGATACGCAGTATTTT. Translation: CASRDRGGFTDTQYF.

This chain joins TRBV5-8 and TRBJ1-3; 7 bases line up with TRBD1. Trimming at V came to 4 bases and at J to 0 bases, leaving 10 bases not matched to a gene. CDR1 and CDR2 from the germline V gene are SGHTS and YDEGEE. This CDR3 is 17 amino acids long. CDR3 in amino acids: CASSLRMGQNSGNTIYF. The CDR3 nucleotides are TGTGCCAGCAGCCTTCGGATGGGACAGAACTCTGGAAACACCATATATTTT.

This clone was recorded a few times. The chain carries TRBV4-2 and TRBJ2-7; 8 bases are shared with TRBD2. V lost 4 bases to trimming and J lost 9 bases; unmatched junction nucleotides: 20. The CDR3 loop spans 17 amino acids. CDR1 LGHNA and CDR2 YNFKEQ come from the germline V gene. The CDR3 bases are TGTGCCAGCAGCCGCCAAGCGACGGGGGGGACCCCTGGAGGGCAGTACTTC. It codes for CASSRQATGGTPGGQYF.

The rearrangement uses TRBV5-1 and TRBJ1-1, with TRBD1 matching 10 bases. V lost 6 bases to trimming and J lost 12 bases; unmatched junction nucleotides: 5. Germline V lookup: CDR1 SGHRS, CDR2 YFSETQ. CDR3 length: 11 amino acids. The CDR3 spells CASTGDRGTFF. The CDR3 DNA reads TGCGCCAGCACGGGGGACAGGGGAACTTTCTTT. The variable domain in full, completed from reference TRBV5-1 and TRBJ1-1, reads KAGVTQTPRYLIKTRGQQVTLSCSPISGHRSVSWYQQTPGQGLQFLFEYFSETQRNKGNFPGRFSGRQFSNSRSEMNVSTLELGDSALYLCASTGDRGTFFGQGTRLTVV.

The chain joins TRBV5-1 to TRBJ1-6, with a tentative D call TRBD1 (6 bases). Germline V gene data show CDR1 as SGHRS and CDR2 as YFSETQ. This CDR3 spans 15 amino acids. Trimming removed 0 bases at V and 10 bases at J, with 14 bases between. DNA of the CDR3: TGCGCCAGCAGCTTGGAGGCAGGGGAGAACTCACCCCTCCACTTT. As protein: CASSLEAGENSPLHF.

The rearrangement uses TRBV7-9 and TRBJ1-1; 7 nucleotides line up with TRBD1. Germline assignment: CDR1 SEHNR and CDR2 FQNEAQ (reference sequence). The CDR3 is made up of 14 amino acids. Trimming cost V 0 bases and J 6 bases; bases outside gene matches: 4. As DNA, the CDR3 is TGTGCCAGCAGCTTAGCGACAGGGATCGCTGAAGCTTTCTTT. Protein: CASSLATGIAEAFF.

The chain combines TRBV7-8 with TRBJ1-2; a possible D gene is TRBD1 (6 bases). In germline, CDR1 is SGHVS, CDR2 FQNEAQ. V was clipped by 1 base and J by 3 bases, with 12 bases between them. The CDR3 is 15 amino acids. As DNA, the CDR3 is TGTGCCAGCAGCTTAGATCGGGGGGCGGACTATGGCTACACCTTC. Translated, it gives CASSLDRGADYGYTF.

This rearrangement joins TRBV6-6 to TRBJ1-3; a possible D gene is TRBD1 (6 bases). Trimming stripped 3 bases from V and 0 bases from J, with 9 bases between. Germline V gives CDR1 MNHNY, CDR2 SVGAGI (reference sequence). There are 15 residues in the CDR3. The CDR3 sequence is CASSYGQISGNTIYF. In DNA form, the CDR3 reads TGTGCCAGCAGTTATGGACAGATCTCTGGAAACACCATATATTTT.

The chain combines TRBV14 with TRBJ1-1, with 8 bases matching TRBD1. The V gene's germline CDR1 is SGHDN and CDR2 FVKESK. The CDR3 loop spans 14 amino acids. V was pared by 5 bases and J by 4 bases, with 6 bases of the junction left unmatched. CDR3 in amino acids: CASSSQTGGTEAFF. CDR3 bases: TGTGCCAGCAGCTCTCAAACAGGGGGCACTGAAGCTTTCTTT.

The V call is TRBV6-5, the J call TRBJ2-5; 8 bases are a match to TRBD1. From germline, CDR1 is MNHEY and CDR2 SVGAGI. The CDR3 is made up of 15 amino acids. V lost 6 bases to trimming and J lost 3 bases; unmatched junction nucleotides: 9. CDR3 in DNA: TGTGCCAGCAGCCGGGACAGGACCCCCGAAGAGACCCAGTACTTC. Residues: CASSRDRTPEETQYF.

The CDR3 region has the DNA TGTGCAAGTCGCCCCCTTAGGGACAGATCACCGAGAGGCACAGATACGCAGTATTTT. Translation gives CASRPLRDRSPRGTDTQYF. The chain employs TRBV12-2 and TRBJ2-3; the table's D call, TRBD1, was not checked against the DNA. TRBV12-2 constitutes a pseudogene. The CDR3 has 19 amino acids.

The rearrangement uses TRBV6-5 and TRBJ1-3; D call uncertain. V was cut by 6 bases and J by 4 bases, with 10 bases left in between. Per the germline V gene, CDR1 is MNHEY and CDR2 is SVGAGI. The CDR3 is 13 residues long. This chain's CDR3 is CASRTGNGNTIYF. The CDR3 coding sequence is TGTGCCAGCAGGACGGGGAACGGAAACACCATATATTTT.

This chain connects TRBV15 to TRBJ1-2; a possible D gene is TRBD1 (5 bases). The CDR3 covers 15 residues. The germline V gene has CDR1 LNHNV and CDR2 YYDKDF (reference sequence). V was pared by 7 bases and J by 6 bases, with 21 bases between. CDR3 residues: CATTPTAGRVDGYTF. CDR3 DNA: TGTGCCACCACCCCAACGGCAGGCAGGGTTGATGGCTACACCTTC.

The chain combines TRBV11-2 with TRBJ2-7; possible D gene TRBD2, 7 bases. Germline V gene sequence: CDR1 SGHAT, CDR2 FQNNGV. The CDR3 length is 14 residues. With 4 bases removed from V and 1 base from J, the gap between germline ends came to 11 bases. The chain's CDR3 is CASSWGGTSYEQYF. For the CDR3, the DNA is TGTGCCAGCAGCTGGGGGGGCACGTCCTACGAGCAGTACTTC. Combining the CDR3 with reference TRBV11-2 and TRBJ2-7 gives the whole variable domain EAGVAQSPRYKIIEKRQSVAFWCNPISGHATLYWYQQILGQGPKLLIQFQNNGVVDDSQLPKDRFSAERLKGVDSTLKIQPAKLEDSAVYLCASSWGGTSYEQYFGPGTRLTVT.

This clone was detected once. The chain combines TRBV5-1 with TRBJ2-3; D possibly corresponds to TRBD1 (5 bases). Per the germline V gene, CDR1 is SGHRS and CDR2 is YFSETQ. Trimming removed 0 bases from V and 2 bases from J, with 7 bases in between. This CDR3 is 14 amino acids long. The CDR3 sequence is CASSLVGVTDTQYF. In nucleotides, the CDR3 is TGCGCCAGCAGCTTGGTAGGGGTCACAGATACGCAGTATTTT.

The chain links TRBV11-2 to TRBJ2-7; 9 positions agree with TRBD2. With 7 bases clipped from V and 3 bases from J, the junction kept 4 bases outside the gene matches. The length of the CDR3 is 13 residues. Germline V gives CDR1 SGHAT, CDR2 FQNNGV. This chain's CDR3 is CASTAGGDYEQYF. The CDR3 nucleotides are TGTGCCAGCACGGCGGGGGGGGACTACGAGCAGTACTTC.

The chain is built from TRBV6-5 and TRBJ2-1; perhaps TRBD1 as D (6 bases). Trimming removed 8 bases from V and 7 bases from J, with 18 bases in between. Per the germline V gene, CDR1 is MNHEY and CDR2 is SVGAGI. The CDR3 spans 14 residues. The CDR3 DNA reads TGTGCCAGCCGAGGGGGTTTCGGAGAAAATGAGCAGTTCTTC. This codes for CASRGGFGENEQFF.

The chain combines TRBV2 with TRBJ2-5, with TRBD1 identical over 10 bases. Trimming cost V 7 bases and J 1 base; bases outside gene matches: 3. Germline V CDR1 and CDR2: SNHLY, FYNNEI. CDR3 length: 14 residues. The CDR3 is CASTRDRGQETQYF. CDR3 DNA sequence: TGTGCCAGCACCCGGGACAGGGGCCAAGAGACCCAGTACTTC.